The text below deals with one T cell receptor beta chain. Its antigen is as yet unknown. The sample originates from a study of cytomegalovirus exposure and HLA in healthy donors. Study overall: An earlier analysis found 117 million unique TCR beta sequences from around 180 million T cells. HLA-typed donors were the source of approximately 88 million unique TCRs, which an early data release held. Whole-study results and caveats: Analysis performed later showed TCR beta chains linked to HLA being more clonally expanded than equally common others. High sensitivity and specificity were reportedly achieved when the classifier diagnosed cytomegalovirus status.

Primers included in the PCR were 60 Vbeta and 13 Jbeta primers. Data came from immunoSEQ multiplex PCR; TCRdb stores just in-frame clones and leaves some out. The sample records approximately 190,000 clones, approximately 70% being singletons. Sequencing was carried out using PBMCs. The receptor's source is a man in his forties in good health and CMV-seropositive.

CDR3 DNA: TGCGCCAGCAGCTTGGGGGAGGGATTGCAGCCCCAGCATTTT. It translates to CASSLGEGLQPQHF. The chain combines TRBV5-1 with TRBJ1-5; D is uncertain. With 0 bases removed from V and 7 bases from J, the gap between germline ends came to 11 bases. CDR1 is SGHRS, CDR2 YFSETQ, per germline. This CDR3 contains 14 residues.